The next 14 T cell receptor beta chains were all read from a single sample in a study of cytomegalovirus exposure and HLA in healthy donors. PCR amplification relied on 60 Vbeta primers (plus 13 Jbeta primers). Repertoires were generated with immunoSEQ multiplex PCR, while TCRdb's copy carries only in-frame clones and drops some. Of about 150,000 clones in the sample, roughly 85% were seen once. Sample: PBMCs. The receptors shown here come from a boy under 10 years old in good health and CMV-seronegative.

The J gene is TRBJ2-7, the V gene TRBV2, with D maybe TRBD2 (5 bases). The germline CDR1 and CDR2 sequences are SNHLY and FYNNEI. With 6 bases removed from V and 4 bases from J, the gap between germline ends came to 16 bases. The CDR3 has 14 amino acids. In nucleotides, the CDR3 is TGTGCCAGCAGCCCAGACACGGACTTTTACGAGCAGTACTTC. Translated, it gives CASSPDTDFYEQYF.

Written as DNA, the CDR3 is TGTGCCAGTAGGATCCGGGGACAGGGGACCTACGAGCAGTACTTC. It translates to CASRIRGQGTYEQYF. This chain joins TRBV19 and TRBJ2-7, with 10 bases that match TRBD1. Germline CDR1 and CDR2: LNHDA and SQIVND (reference sequence). With V trimmed by 6 bases and J by 2 bases, 7 bases remained unmatched. This CDR3 comprises 15 residues.

The CDR3 DNA reads TGCACCAGCAGCCAAGATTACAGATTAGACAGGGGGCGGCTCACAGATACGCAGTATTTT. This encodes CTSSQDYRLDRGRLTDTQYF. J is TRBJ2-3 and V is TRBV1; TRBD1 is taken as the D call from the table, unchecked against the DNA. TRBV1 is a pseudogene segment. The length of the CDR3 is 20 residues.

The V call is TRBV7-5, the J call TRBJ2-5; the DNA was not used to check the table's D call, TRBD2. TRBV7-5 is annotated as a pseudogene. CDR3 length equals 17 residues. This chain's CDR3 is CVRSLEPLRAQQETQYF. The CDR3 DNA follows: TGTGTCAGAAGCTTAGAACCCTTGCGGGCTCAGCAAGAGACCCAGTACTTC.

The chain links TRBV30 to TRBJ1-1; D gene ambiguous. CDR3 length: 13 residues. V dropped 5 bases and J dropped 3 bases, with 13 bases sitting between them. The germline V gene has CDR1 GTSNPN and CDR2 SVGIG (reference sequence). The CDR3 DNA is TGTGCCTGGGTCTTGATGGGAGACACTGAAGCTTTCTTT. Amino acid sequence: CAWVLMGDTEAFF.

The chain has TRBV28 and TRBJ1-5; D call uncertain. V was shortened by 5 bases and J by 0 bases, with 14 bases between the two germline ends. Germline CDR1 and CDR2: MDHEN and SYDVKM. The CDR3 loop spans 16 amino acids. CDR3 sequence reads: CASSPQRRSSNQPQHF. DNA of the CDR3: TGTGCCAGCAGTCCACAACGACGGAGTAGCAATCAGCCCCAGCATTTT.

The chain carries TRBV30 and TRBJ2-3; D is ambiguous. This CDR3 region has 12 residues. Germline values: CDR1 GTSNPN, CDR2 SVGIG (reference sequence). With 4 bases removed from V and 8 bases from J, the gap between germline ends came to 13 bases. CDR3 in DNA: TGTGCCTGGACCACCTTAAGAGGTACGCAGTATTTT. It encodes CAWTTLRGTQYF.

A few counts support this clone. The V and J genes are TRBV14 and TRBJ2-1; TRBD2 agrees at 7 bases. V lost 4 bases, J lost 1 base, and 7 bases stayed unmatched. The CDR3 is made up of 16 amino acids. Germline V lookup: CDR1 SGHDN, CDR2 FVKESK. CDR3 amino acids: CASSPMGRGSYNEQFF. The DNA of the CDR3 is TGTGCCAGCAGCCCAATGGGGCGGGGGTCCTACAATGAGCAGTTCTTC.

This clone showed up just once. The chain links TRBV9 to TRBJ2-7; weak D call: TRBD2 (6 bases). The CDR3 has 13 amino acids. Trimming removed 4 bases at V and 6 bases at J, with 14 bases between. Germline CDR1 and CDR2: SGDLS and YYNGEE. CDR3 loop: CASSLGGEPEQYF. In nucleotides, the CDR3 is TGTGCCAGCAGCCTGGGGGGAGAGCCCGAGCAGTACTTC.

The rearrangement links TRBV5-1 to TRBJ2-3; tentatively, D is TRBD2 (6 bases). Trimming took off 5 bases at V and 0 bases at J, with 13 bases between the two ends. Germline V gives CDR1 SGHRS, CDR2 YFSETQ. This CDR3 region has 15 residues. CDR3 bases: TGCGCCAGCAGATCGGCAGGGACTAGCACAGATACGCAGTATTTT. It encodes CASRSAGTSTDTQYF.

The genes are TRBV30 and TRBJ1-5; tentatively, D is TRBD1 (5 bases). Germline V gene data show CDR1 as GTSNPN and CDR2 as SVGIG (reference sequence). The CDR3 totals 15 residues. V shed 3 bases and J shed 0 bases, with 12 bases lying between them. The chain's CDR3 is CAWSGGGNSNQPQHF. CDR3 DNA sequence: TGTGCCTGGAGCGGGGGGGGAAATAGCAATCAGCCCCAGCATTTT.

The V and J genes are TRBV7-8 and TRBJ2-7; possible D gene TRBD2, 6 bases. The CDR3 extends over 15 amino acids. CDR1 is SGHVS, CDR2 FQNEAQ, per germline. Between the trimmed V and J ends, which lost 4 bases and 3 bases, there was a span of 16 bases. Here the CDR3 reads CASSSGGAPGYEQYV. In nucleotides, the CDR3 is TGTGCCAGCAGCTCGGGCGGGGCACCCGGCTACGAGCAGTACGTC.

The chain carries TRBV4-1 and TRBJ2-1; 10 bases line up with TRBD2. J lost 13 bases, V lost 1 base, and 7 bases had no gene match. This CDR3 has 14 residues. CDR1 is MGHRA, CDR2 YSYEKL, per germline. CDR3 in DNA: TGCGCCAGCAGCCAAGTCGGGAGCGGGAGGGAACAGTTCTTC. It yields the protein CASSQVGSGREQFF.

This CDR3 reads CAISAEAGSPYNEQFF. The CDR3 DNA is TGTGCCATCAGTGCCGAGGCGGGATCACCATACAATGAGCAGTTCTTC. The chain links TRBV10-3 to TRBJ2-1; tentative D call: TRBD2 (6 bases). The V end was cut by 4 bases, the J end by 4 bases, with 17 bases between. CDR1 is ENHRY and CDR2 is SYGVKD in the germline V gene. CDR3 length equals 16 residues.